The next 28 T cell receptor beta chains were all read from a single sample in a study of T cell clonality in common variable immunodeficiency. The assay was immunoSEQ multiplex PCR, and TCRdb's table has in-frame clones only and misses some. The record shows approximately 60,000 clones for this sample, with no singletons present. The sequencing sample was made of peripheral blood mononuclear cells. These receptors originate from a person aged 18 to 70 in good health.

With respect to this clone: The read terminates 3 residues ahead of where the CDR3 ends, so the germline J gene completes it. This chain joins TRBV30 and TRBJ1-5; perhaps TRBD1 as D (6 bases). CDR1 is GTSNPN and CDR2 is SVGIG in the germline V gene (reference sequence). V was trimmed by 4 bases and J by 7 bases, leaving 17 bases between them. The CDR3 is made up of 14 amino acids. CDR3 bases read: TGTGCCTGGAAAGGCTGGGGGCTGGGCCAGCCC. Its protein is CAWKGWGLGQP. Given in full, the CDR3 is CAWKGWGLGQPQHF.

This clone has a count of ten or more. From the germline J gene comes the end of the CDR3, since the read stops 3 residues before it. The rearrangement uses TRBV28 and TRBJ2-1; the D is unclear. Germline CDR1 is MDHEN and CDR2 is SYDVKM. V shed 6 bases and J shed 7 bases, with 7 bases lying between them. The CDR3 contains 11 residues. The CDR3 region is CASSLYNEQFF. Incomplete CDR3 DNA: TGTGCCAGCAGCCTCTATAATGAG.

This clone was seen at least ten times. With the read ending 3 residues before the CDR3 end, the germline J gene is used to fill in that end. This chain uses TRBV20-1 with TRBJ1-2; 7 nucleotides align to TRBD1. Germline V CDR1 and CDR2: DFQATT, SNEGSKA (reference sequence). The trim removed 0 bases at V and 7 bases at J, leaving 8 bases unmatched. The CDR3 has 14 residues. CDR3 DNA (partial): TGCAGTGCTAGAGATCCCCTCGGACAGGTTGGC. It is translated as CSARDPLGQVG. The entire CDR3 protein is CSARDPLGQVGYTF.

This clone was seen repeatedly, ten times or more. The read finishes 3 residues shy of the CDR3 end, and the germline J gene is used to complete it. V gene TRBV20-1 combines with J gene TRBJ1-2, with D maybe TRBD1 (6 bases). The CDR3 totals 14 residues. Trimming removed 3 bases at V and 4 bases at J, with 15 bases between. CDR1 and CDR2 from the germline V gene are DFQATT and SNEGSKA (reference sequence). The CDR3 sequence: CSASLHTGSYGYTF. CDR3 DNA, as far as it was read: TGCAGTGCTAGTTTACACACAGGGAGCTATGGC.

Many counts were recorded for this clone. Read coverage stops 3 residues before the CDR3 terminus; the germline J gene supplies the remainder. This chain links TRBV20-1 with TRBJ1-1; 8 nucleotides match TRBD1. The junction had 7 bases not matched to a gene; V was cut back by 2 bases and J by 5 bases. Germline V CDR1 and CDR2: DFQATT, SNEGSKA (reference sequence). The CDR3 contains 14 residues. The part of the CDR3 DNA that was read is TGCAGTGCTAGAATCAGGGGGCGGACGACTGAA. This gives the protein CSARIRGRTTE. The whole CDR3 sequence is CSARIRGRTTEAFF.

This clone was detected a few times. The part of the CDR3 DNA that was read is TGTGCCAGCAGTTTGAGGACAGGATTCAATCAGCCC. Translation: CASSLRTGFNQP. The full-length CDR3 reads as CASSLRTGFNQPQHF. V gene TRBV6-2 or TRBV6-3 combines with J gene TRBJ1-5; TRBD1 matches 7 bases. The read terminates 3 residues ahead of where the CDR3 ends, so the germline J gene completes it. Germline V CDR1 and CDR2: MNHEY, SVGEGT. This CDR3 comprises 15 residues. Unmatched junction bases numbered 6, after V lost 4 bases and J lost 3 bases.

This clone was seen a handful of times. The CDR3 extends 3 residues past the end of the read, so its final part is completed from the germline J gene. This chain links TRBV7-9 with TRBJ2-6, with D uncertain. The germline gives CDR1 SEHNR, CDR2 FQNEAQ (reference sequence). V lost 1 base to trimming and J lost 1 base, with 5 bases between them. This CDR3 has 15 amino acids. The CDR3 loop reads CASSLVSSGANVLTF. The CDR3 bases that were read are TGTGCCAGCAGCTTAGTCTCGTCTGGGGCCAACGTC.

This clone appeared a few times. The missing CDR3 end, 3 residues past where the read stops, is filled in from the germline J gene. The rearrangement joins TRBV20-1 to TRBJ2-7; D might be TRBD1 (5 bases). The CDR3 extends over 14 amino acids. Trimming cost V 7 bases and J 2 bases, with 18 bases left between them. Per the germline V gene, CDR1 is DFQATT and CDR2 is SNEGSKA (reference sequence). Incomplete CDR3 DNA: TGCAGTGGGTTTTCAGGGAAAAACACCTACGAG. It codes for CSGFSGKNTYE. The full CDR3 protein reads CSGFSGKNTYEQYF.

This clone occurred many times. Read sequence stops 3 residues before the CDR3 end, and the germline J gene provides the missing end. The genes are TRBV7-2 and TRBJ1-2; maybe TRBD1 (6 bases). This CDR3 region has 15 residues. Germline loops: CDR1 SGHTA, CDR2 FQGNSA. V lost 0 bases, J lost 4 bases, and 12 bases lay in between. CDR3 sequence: CASSLAGGGGYGYTF. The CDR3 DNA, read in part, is TGTGCCAGCAGCTTAGCGGGCGGGGGCGGCTATGGC.

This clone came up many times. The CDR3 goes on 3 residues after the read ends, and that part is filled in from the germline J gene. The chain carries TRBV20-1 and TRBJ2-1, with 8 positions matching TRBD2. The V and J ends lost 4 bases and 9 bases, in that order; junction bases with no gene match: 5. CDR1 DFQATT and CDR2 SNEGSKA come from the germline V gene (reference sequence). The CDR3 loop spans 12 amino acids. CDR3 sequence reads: CSAKGLDSEQFF. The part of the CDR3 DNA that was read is TGCAGTGCTAAGGGACTAGACAGTGAG.

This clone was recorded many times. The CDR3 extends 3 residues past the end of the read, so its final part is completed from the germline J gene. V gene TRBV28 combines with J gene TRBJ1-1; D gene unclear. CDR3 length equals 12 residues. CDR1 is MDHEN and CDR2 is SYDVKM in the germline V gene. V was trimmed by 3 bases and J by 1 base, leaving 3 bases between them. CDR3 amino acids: CASSFKNTEAFF. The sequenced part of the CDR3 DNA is TGTGCCAGCAGTTTCAAGAACACTGAA.

This chain's CDR3 is CASSLLAGGRDTYTF. CDR3 bases read: TGCGCCAGCAGCTTACTAGCGGGAGGGCGGGATACC. The chain combines TRBV5-1 with TRBJ1-2; no clear D. With the read ending 3 residues before the CDR3 end, the germline J gene is used to fill in that end. The germline V gene has CDR1 SGHRS and CDR2 YFSETQ. CDR3 length: 15 amino acids.

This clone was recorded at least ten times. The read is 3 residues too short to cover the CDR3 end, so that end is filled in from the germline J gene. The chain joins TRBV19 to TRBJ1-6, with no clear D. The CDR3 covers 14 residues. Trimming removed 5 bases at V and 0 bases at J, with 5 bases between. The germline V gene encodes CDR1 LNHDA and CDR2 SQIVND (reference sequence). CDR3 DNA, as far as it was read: TGTGCCAGTAGTCAGGACTCCTATAATTCACCC. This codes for CASSQDSYNSP. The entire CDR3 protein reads CASSQDSYNSPLHF.

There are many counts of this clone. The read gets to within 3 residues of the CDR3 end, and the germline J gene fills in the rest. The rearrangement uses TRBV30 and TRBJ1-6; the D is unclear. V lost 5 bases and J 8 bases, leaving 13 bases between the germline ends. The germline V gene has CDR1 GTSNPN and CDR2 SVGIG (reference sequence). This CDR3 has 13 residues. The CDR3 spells CAWETQRDSPLHF. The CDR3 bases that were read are TGTGCCTGGGAGACGCAACGGGATTCACCC.

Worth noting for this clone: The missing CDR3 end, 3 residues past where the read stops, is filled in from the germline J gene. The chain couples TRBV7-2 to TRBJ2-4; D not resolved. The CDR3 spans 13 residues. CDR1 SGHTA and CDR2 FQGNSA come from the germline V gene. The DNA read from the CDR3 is TGTGCCAGCAGCGCCCGGGTTAACTATGGT. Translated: CASSARVNYG. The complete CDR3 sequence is CASSARVNYGQYF.

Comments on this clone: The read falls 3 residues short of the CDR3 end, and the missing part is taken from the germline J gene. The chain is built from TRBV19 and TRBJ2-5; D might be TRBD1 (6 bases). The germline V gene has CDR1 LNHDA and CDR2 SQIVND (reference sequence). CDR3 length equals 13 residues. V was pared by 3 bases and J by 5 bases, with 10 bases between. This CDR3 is CASSIGGGETQYF. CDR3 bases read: TGTGCCAGTAGTATTGGGGGCGGTGAGACC.

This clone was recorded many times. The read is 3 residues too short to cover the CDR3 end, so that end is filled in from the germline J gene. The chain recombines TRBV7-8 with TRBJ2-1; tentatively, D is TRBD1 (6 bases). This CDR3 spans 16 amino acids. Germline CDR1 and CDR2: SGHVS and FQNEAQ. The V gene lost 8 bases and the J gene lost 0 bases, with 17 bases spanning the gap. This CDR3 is CASSPAGAVSYNEQFF. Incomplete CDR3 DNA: TGTGCCAGCTCACCGGCAGGGGCGGTCTCCTACAATGAG.

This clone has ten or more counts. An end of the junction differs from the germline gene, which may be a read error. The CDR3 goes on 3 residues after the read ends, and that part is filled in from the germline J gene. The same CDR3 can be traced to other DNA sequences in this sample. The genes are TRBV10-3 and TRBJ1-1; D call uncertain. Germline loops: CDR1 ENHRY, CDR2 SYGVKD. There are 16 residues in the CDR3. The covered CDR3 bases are TGTGCCATCAGTGCGCACTCAGGAAAGATGAACACCGAA. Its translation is CAISAHSGKMNTE. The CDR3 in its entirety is CAISAHSGKMNTEAFF.

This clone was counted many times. The CDR3 DNA, read in part, is TGCAGCGCAACTTGGCGGGGATCAAATAATGAAAAA. It encodes CSATWRGSNNEK. The full CDR3 sequence reads CSATWRGSNNEKLFF. V usage is TRBV29-1 and J usage is TRBJ1-4; D is undetermined. The CDR3 goes on 3 residues after the read ends, and that part is filled in from the germline J gene. The V gene lost 7 bases and the J gene lost 4 bases, with 19 bases spanning the gap. The CDR3 runs to 15 residues. Germline-derived CDR1 and CDR2 are SQVTM and ANQGSEA.

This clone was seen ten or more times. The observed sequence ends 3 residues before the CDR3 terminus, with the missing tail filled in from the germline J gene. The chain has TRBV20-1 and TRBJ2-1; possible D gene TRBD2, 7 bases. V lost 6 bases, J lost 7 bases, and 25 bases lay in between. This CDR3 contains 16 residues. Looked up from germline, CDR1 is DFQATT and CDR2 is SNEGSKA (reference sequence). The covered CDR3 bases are TGCAGTGCCACTCGGGGGGCCGGCGGGAATCGAAATGAG. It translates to CSATRGAGGNRNE. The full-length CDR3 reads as CSATRGAGGNRNEQFF.

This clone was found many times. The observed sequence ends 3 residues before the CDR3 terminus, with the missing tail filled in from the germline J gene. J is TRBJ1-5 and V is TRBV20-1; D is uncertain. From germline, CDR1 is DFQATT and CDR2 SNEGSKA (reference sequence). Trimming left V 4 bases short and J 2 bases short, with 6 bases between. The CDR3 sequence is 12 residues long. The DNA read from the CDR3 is TGCAGTGCTACAGACGGCAATCAGCCC. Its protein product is CSATDGNQP. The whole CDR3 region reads CSATDGNQPQHF.

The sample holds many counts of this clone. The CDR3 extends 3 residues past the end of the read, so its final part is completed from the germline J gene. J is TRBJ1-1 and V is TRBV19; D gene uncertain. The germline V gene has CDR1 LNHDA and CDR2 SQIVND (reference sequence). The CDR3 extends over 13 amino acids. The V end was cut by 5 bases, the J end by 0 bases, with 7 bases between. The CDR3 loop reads CASSATMNTEAFF. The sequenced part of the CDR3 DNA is TGTGCCAGTAGTGCAACTATGAACACTGAA.

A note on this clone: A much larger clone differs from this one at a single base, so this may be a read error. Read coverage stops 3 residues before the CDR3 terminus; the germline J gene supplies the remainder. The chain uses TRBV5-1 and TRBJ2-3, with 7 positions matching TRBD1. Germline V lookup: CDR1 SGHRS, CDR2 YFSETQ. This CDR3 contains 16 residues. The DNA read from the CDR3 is TGCCCCAGCAGCCGAGCCGCTCAGGGGGTTACAGATACG. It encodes CPSSRAAQGVTDT. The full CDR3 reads CPSSRAAQGVTDTQYF. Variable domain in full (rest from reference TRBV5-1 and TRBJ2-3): KAGVTQTPRYLIKTRGQQVTLSCSPISGHRSVSWYQQTPGQGLQFLFEYFSETQRNKGNFPGRFSGRQFSNSRSEMNVSTLELGDSALYLCPSSRAAQGVTDTQYFGPGTRLTVL.

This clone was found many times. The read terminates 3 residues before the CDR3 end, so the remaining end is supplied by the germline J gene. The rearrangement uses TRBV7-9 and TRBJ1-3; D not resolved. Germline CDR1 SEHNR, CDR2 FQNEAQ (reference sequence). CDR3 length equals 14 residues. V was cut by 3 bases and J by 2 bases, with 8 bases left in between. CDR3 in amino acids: CASSFTVTGNTIYF. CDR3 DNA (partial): TGTGCCAGCAGCTTCACAGTGACTGGAAACACC.

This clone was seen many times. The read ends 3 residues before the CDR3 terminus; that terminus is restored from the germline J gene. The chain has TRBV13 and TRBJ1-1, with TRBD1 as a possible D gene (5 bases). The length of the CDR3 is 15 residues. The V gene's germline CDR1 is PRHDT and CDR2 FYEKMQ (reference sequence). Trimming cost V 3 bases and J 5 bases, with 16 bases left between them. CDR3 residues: CASSFRAGRKTEAFF. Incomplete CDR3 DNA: TGTGCCAGCAGCTTCAGAGCAGGGCGGAAAACTGAA.

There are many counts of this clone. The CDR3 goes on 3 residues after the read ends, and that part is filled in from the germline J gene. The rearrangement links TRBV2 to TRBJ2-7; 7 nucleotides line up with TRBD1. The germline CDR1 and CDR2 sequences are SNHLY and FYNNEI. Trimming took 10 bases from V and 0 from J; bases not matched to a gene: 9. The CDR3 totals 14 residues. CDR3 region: CATSSRGSSYEQYF. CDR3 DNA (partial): TGTGCCACCTCTTCCAGGGGGAGCTCCTACGAG.

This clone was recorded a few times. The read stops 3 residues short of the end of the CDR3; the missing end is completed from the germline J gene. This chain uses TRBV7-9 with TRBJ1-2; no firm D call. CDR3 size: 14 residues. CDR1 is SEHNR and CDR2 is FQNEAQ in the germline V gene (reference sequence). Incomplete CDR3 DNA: TGTGCCAGCAGCTTAGCAGACTCCTACAATGAC. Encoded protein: CASSLADSYND. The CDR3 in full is CASSLADSYNDYTF.

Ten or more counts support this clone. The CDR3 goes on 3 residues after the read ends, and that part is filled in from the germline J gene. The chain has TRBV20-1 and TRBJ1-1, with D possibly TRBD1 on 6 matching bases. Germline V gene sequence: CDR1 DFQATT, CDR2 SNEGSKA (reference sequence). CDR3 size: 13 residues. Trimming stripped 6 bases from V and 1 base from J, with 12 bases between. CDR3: CSAVDRGNTEAFF. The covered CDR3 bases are TGCAGTGCCGTGGACAGAGGGAACACTGAA.